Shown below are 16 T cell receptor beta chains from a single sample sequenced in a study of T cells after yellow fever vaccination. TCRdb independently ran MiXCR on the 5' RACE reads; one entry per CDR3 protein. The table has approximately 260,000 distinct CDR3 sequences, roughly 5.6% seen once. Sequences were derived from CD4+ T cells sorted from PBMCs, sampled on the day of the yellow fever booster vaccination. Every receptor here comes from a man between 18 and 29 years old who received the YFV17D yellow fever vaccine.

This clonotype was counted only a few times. The CDR3 is CSAYRDSRKETQYF. The CDR3 DNA is TGCAGTGCTTACCGGGACAGTCGAAAAGAGACCCAGTACTTC. The chain joins TRBV20-1 to TRBJ2-5, with 7 nucleotides matching TRBD1. The V gene end was trimmed by 5 bases and the J gene end by 3 bases; junction bases not matched to a gene: 9. CDR1 and CDR2 from the germline V gene are DFQATT and SNEGSKA (reference sequence). The CDR3 runs to 14 residues.

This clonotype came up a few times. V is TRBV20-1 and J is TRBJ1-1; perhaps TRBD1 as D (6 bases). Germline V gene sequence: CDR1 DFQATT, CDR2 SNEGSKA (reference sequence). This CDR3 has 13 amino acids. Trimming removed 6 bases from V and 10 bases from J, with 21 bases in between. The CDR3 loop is CSALLGGGERAFF. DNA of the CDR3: TGCAGTGCCCTACTGGGAGGGGGAGAGAGAGCTTTCTTT.

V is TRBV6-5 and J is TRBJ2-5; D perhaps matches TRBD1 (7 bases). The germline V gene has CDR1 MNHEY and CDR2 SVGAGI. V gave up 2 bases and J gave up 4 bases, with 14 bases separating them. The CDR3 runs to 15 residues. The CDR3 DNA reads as TGTGCCAGCAGTTACGAGTGGCAGGGGGGAGAGACCCAGTACTTC. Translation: CASSYEWQGGETQYF.

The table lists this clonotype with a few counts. This CDR3 is CASSEQGRASYNEQFF. CDR3 coding DNA: TGTGCCAGCAGTGAACAGGGCCGCGCGTCCTACAATGAGCAGTTCTTC. This chain links TRBV2 with TRBJ2-1; D is possibly TRBD1 (5 bases). Germline V gene data show CDR1 as SNHLY and CDR2 as FYNNEI. The CDR3 contains 16 residues. V was clipped by 2 bases and J by 1 base, with 12 bases between them.

DNA of the CDR3: TGTGCCAGCAGTCAAAACGGCGGGAGCACAGATACGCAGTATTTT. Residues: CASSQNGGSTDTQYF. The chain uses TRBV7-3 and TRBJ2-3; perhaps TRBD2 as D (5 bases). The germline V and J ends were trimmed by 6 bases and 0 bases, with 13 bases remaining between them. The CDR3 is 15 amino acids. Germline V gene data show CDR1 as SGHTA and CDR2 as FQGTGA.

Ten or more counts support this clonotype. CDR3 coding DNA: TGTGCCAGCAGCTCAAACGGGGGGGGCACTGAAGCTTTCTTT. This encodes CASSSNGGGTEAFF. The rearrangement joins TRBV11-2 to TRBJ1-1, with TRBD1 as a possible D gene (5 bases). The CDR3 is 14 amino acids. V was shortened by 4 bases and J by 4 bases, with 13 bases between the two germline ends. Germline CDR1 is SGHAT and CDR2 is FQNNGV.

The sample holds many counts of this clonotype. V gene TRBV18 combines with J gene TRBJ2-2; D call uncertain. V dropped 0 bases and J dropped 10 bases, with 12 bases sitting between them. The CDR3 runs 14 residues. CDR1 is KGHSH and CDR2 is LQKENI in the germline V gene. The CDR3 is CASSPPARPAELFF. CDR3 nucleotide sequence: TGTGCCAGCTCACCACCTGCACGGCCGGCGGAGCTGTTTTTT.

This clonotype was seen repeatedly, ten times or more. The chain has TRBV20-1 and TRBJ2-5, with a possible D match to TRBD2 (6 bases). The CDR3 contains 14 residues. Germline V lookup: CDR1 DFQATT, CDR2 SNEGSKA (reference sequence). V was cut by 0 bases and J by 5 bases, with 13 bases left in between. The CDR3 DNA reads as TGCAGTGCTAGAGATTCACGCCTAGCGGAGACCCAGTACTTC. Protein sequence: CSARDSRLAETQYF.

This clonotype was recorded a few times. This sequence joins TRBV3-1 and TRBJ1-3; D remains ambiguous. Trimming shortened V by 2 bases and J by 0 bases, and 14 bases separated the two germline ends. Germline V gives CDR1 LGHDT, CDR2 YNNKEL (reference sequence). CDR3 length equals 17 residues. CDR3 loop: CASSQLAGSYSGNTIYF. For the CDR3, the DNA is TGTGCCAGCAGCCAATTGGCCGGGTCTTACTCTGGAAACACCATATATTTT.

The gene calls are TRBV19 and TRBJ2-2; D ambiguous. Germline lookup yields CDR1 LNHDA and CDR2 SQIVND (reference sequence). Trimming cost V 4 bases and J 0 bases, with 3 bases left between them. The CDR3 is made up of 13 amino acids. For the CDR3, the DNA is TGTGCCAGTAGTAATCCGAACACCGGGGAGCTGTTTTTT. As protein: CASSNPNTGELFF.

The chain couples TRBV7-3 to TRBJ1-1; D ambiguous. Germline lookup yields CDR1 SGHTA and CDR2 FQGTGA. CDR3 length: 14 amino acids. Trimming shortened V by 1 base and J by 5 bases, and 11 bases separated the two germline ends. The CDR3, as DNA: TGTGCCAGCAGCTTAAGGGATGGACGGACTGAAGCTTTCTTT. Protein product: CASSLRDGRTEAFF.

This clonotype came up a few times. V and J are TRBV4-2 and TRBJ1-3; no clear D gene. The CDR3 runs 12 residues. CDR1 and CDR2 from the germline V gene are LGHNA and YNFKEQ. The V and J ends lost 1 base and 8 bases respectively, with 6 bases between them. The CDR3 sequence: CASSQVFDTIYF. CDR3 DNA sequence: TGTGCCAGCAGCCAAGTTTTCGACACCATATATTTT.

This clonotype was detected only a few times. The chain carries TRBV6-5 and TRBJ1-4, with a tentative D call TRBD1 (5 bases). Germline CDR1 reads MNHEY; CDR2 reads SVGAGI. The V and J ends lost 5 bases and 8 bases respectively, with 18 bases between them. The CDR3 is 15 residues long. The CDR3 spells CASSRNGRRGEKLFF. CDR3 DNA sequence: TGTGCCAGCAGTCGGAACGGGAGAAGGGGCGAAAAACTGTTTTTT.

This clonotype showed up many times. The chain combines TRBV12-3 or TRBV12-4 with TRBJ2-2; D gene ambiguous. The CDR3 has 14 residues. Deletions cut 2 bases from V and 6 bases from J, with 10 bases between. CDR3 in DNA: TGTGCCAGCAGTTTAAGAGTAGGGTCCGGGGAGCTGTTTTTT. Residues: CASSLRVGSGELFF.

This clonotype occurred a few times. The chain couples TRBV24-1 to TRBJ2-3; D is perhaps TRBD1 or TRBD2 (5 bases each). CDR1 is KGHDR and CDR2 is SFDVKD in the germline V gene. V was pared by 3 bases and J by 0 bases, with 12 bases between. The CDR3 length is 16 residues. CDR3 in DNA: TGTGCCACCAGTGATCGGGGACGGCTTAGCACAGATACGCAGTATTTT. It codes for CATSDRGRLSTDTQYF.

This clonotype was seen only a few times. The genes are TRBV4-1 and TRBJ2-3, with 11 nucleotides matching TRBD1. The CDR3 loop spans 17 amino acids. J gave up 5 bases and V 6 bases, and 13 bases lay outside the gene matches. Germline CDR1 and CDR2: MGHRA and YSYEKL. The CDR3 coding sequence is TGCGCCAGCAGATACACCGGCCGGACAGGGGGCGTAGATACGCAGTATTTT. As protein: CASRYTGRTGGVDTQYF.